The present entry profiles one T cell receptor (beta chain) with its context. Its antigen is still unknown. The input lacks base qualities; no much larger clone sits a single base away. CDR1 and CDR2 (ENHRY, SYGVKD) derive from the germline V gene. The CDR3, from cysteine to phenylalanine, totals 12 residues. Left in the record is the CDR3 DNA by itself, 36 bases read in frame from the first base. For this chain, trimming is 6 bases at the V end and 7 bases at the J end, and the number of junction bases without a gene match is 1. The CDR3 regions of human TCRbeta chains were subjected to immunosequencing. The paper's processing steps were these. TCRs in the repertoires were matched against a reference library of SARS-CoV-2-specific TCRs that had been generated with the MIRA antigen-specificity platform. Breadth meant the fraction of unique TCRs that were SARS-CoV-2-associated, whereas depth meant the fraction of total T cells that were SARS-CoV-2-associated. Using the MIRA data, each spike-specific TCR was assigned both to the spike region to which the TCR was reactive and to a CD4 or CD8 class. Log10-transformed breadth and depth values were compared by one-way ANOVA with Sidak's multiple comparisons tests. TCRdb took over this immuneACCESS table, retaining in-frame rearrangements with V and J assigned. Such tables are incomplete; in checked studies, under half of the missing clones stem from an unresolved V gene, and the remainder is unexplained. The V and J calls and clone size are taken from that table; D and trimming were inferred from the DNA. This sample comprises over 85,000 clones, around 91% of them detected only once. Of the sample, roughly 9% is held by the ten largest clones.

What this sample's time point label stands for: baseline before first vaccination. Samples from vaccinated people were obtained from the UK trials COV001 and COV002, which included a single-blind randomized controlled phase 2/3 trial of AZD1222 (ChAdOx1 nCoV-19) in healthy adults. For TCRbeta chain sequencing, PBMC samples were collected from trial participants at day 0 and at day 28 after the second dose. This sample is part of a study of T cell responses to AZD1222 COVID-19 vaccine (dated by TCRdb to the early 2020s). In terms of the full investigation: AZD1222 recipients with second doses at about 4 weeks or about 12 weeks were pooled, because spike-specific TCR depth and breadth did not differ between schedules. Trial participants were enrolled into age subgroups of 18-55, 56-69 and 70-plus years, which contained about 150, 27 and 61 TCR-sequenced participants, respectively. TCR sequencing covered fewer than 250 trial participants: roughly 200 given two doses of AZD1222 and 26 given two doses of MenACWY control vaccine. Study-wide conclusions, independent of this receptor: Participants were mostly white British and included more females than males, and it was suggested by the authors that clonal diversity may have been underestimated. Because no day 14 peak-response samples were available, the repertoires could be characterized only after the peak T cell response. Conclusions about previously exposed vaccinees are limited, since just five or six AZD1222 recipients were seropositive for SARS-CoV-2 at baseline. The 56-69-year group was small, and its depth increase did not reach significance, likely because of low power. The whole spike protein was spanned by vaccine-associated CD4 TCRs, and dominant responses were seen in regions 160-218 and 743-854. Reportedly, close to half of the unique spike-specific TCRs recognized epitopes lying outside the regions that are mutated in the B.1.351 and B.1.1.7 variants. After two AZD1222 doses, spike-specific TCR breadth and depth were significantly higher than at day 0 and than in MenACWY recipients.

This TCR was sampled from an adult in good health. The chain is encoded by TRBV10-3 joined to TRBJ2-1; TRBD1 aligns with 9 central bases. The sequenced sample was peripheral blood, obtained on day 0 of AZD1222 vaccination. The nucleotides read TGTGCCATCAGCGACAGGGGGAATGAGCAGTTCTTC. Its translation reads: CAISDRGNEQFF.